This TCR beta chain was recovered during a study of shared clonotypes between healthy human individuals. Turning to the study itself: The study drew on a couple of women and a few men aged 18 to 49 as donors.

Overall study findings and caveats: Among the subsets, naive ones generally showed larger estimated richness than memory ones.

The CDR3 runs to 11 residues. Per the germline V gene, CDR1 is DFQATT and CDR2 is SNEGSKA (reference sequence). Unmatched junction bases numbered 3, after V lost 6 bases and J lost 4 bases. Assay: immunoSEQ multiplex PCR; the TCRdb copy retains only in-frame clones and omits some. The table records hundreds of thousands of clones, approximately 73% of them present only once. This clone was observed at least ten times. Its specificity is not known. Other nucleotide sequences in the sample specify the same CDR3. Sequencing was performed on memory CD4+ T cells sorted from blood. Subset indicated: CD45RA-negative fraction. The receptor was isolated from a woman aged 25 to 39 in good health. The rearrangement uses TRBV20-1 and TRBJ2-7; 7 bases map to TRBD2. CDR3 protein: CSAGLVYEQYF. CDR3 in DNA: TGCAGTGCCGGACTAGTATACGAGCAGTACTTC.